One and the same sample provided the 22 T cell receptor beta chains below, sequenced in a study of identical twins. TCRdb reanalysed the 5' RACE reads using MiXCR and keeps one entry per CDR3 protein. The table includes roughly 690,000 distinct CDR3 sequences, about 20% detected once. In addition, the sample was reused for a study of T cells expressing NK-cell markers.

Source material: PBMCs. Receptor source: a woman aged 18 to 35 in good health.

The chain couples TRBV12-5 to TRBJ2-7; unclear D gene. This CDR3 contains 13 residues. Trimming removed 6 bases at V and 2 bases at J, with 11 bases between. Germline lookup yields CDR1 LGHNT and CDR2 FRNRAP. The CDR3 DNA reads TGTGCTAGTGGCCTACCGGACCCCTACGAGCAGTACTTC. Its translation is CASGLPDPYEQYF.

This rearrangement joins TRBV27 to TRBJ2-5, with D maybe TRBD2 (6 bases). Germline V gene lookup returns CDR1 MNHEY and CDR2 SMNVEV (reference sequence). Trimming stripped 0 bases from V and 5 bases from J, with 19 bases between. This CDR3 has 17 amino acids. CDR3 protein: CASSLSRLAAGRETQYF. The DNA of the CDR3 is TGTGCCAGCAGTTTATCGCGTTTGGCCGCGGGGCGGGAGACCCAGTACTTC.

This sequence joins TRBV5-6 and TRBJ2-5, with TRBD2 identical over 8 bases. V was pared by 6 bases and J by 1 base, with 8 bases of the junction left unmatched. The CDR3 contains 15 residues. Germline-derived CDR1 and CDR2 are SGHDT and YYEEEE. The chain's CDR3 is CASKRAGALQETQYF. In DNA form, the CDR3 reads TGTGCCAGCAAAAGAGCGGGGGCCCTCCAAGAGACCCAGTACTTC.

This rearrangement joins TRBV7-9 to TRBJ2-1, with D perhaps TRBD2 (6 bases). The germline V gene encodes CDR1 SEHNR and CDR2 FQNEAQ (reference sequence). The CDR3 covers 16 residues. The V end was cut by 4 bases, the J end by 0 bases, with 13 bases between. CDR3 coding DNA: TGTGCCAGCAGCTCTTTTCGGGGGAACTCCTACAATGAGCAGTTCTTC. It translates to CASSSFRGNSYNEQFF.

J is TRBJ2-1 and V is TRBV3-1; 9 bases agree with TRBD1. The CDR3 runs to 15 residues. J lost 7 bases, V lost 6 bases, and 10 bases had no gene match. CDR1 and CDR2 from the germline V gene are LGHDT and YNNKEL (reference sequence). The CDR3 sequence is CASSARQGEKNEQFF. The CDR3 DNA follows: TGTGCCAGCAGTGCGAGACAGGGGGAGAAAAATGAGCAGTTCTTC.

This clonotype was found many times. The chain joins TRBV12-3 or TRBV12-4 to TRBJ1-6; 7 bases map to TRBD1. This CDR3 spans 14 amino acids. V shed 3 bases, J shed 10 bases, and the junction held 6 bases outside the gene matches. CDR3 coding DNA: TGTGCCAGCAGTTTGACAGGGATACTATCACCCCTCCACTTT. This codes for CASSLTGILSPLHF.

This chain uses TRBV12-3 or TRBV12-4 with TRBJ1-2, with D unresolved. The CDR3 is 15 amino acids. Trimming removed 4 bases at V and 4 bases at J, with 16 bases between. The CDR3: CASSSSSWNLYGYTF. The CDR3 bases are TGTGCCAGCAGTTCGTCCTCCTGGAACCTCTATGGCTACACCTTC.

This clonotype has more than one count but fewer than ten. V gene TRBV20-1 combines with J gene TRBJ2-2; D is uncertain. Germline V gene data show CDR1 as DFQATT and CDR2 as SNEGSKA (reference sequence). Trimming cost V 3 bases and J 4 bases, with 9 bases left between them. CDR3 length equals 13 residues. The CDR3: CSASFRRTGELFF. DNA of the CDR3: TGCAGTGCTAGTTTCCGGCGCACCGGGGAGCTGTTTTTT.

This clonotype was detected a few times. The genes are TRBV5-1 and TRBJ2-7; no clear D gene. The germline V gene has CDR1 SGHRS and CDR2 YFSETQ. V lost 5 bases, J lost 7 bases, and 16 bases lay in between. The CDR3 spans 13 residues. DNA of the CDR3: TGCGCCAGCAGTATTGGTCGCTCTTGGGAGCAGTACTTC. Residues: CASSIGRSWEQYF.

This chain links TRBV6-1 with TRBJ2-7, with D hard to call. This CDR3 comprises 14 residues. V dropped 5 bases and J dropped 1 base, with 12 bases sitting between them. CDR1 and CDR2 (germline): MNHNS, SASEGT. The CDR3 is CASSRSLPSYEQYF. The CDR3 bases are TGTGCCAGCAGTAGGAGCCTTCCTTCCTACGAGCAGTACTTC.

Regarding this clonotype: A much larger clone lies a single base off, so this may be a read error. This chain connects TRBV20-1 to TRBJ2-7; TRBD1 might be the D (6 bases). V was pared by 7 bases and J by 1 base, with 14 bases between. The length of the CDR3 is 13 residues. Per the germline V gene, CDR1 is DFQATT and CDR2 is SNEGSKA (reference sequence). The CDR3 coding sequence is TGCAGTGTCGGTTTTGGACAGTCCTACGAGCAGTACTTC. Its protein product is CSVGFGQSYEQYF.

The chain has TRBV5-1 and TRBJ2-7, with 10 bases matching TRBD2. V dropped 2 bases and J dropped 0; count of bases not matched to a gene: 2. The length of the CDR3 is 15 residues. CDR1 and CDR2 from the germline V gene are SGHRS and YFSETQ. This CDR3 is CASSFTSGVSYEQYF. As DNA, the CDR3 is TGCGCCAGCAGCTTTACTAGCGGGGTCTCCTACGAGCAGTACTTC. The whole variable domain, remainder taken from reference TRBV5-1 and TRBJ2-7, is KAGVTQTPRYLIKTRGQQVTLSCSPISGHRSVSWYQQTPGQGLQFLFEYFSETQRNKGNFPGRFSGRQFSNSRSEMNVSTLELGDSALYLCASSFTSGVSYEQYFGPGTRLTVT.

This clonotype occurred a few times. V usage is TRBV10-3 and J usage is TRBJ2-1, with 16 bases aligning to TRBD2. The CDR3 length is 16 residues. Unmatched junction bases numbered 3, after V lost 0 bases and J lost 10 bases. The V gene's germline CDR1 is ENHRY and CDR2 SYGVKD. The CDR3 region is CAISESGTSGRGEQFF. The CDR3 bases are TGTGCCATCAGTGAGTCCGGGACTAGCGGGAGGGGAGAGCAGTTCTTC.

This clonotype showed up just once. The CDR3 nucleotides read TGCAGTGCTATTAACCTAGCAGTCTACAATGAGCAGTTCTTC. It translates to CSAINLAVYNEQFF. The V call is TRBV20-1, the J call TRBJ2-1; D possibly corresponds to TRBD2 (5 bases). Trimming removed 4 bases at V and 3 bases at J, with 13 bases between. The germline CDR1 and CDR2 sequences are DFQATT and SNEGSKA (reference sequence). The CDR3 is made up of 14 amino acids.

This clonotype was found a few times. The rearrangement links TRBV29-1 to TRBJ2-1; D not certain. CDR1 is SQVTM, CDR2 ANQGSEA, per germline. This CDR3 spans 16 amino acids. Deletions cut 6 bases from V and 3 bases from J, with 21 bases between. CDR3 nucleotide sequence: TGCAGCGTCCCAGATCCGCTCGTGCGAAGCTACAATGAGCAGTTCTTC. This gives the protein CSVPDPLVRSYNEQFF.

The chain couples TRBV12-3 or TRBV12-4 to TRBJ2-6; D is undetermined. This CDR3 is built from 16 residues. Trimming took 5 bases from V and 0 from J, leaving 11 bases between them. CDR3 bases: TGTGCCAGCAGTCTTGACCGTTACTCTGGGGCCAACGTCCTGACTTTC. It is translated as CASSLDRYSGANVLTF.

This clonotype was seen a few times. The V call is TRBV15, the J call TRBJ2-7; TRBD1 is a possible D gene (6 bases). The germline gives CDR1 LNHNV, CDR2 YYDKDF (reference sequence). This CDR3 has 11 amino acids. With 5 bases removed from V and 6 bases from J, the gap between germline ends came to 8 bases. This CDR3 is CATSSQGEQYF. The CDR3 nucleotides are TGTGCCACCAGCTCACAGGGCGAGCAGTACTTC.

The rearrangement links TRBV6-1 to TRBJ2-6; maybe TRBD1 (5 bases). V was shortened by 6 bases and J by 0 bases, with 9 bases between the two germline ends. This CDR3 is 15 amino acids long. Germline V gene sequence: CDR1 MNHNS, CDR2 SASEGT. CDR3 in amino acids: CASRPRVSGANVLTF. DNA for the CDR3: TGTGCCAGCAGACCCAGGGTCTCTGGGGCCAACGTCCTGACTTTC.

This clonotype has at least ten counts. V is TRBV5-6 and J is TRBJ1-6; perhaps TRBD1 as D (5 bases). The germline CDR1 and CDR2 sequences are SGHDT and YYEEEE. The CDR3 has 16 amino acids. The germline V and J ends were trimmed by 3 bases and 8 bases, with 18 bases remaining between them. The CDR3 here is CASSSLGQGRHSPLHF. The CDR3, as DNA: TGTGCCAGCAGCTCCCTGGGGCAGGGCAGGCATTCACCCCTCCACTTT. The full variable domain, rest sourced from reference TRBV5-6 and TRBJ1-6, is DAGVTQSPTHLIKTRGQQVTLRCSPKSGHDTVSWYQQALGQGPQFIFQYYEEEERQRGNFPDRFSGHQFPNYSSELNVNALLLGDSALYLCASSSLGQGRHSPLHFGNGTRLTVT.

The chain recombines TRBV5-6 with TRBJ1-2, with D tentatively TRBD1 (5 bases). Germline values: CDR1 SGHDT, CDR2 YYEEEE. This CDR3 spans 15 amino acids. V shed 3 bases and J shed 6 bases, with 18 bases lying between them. The CDR3 coding sequence is TGTGCCAGCAGCTGGGGGACCGGATCTGGCCATGGCTACACCTTC. Protein: CASSWGTGSGHGYTF.

This clonotype occurred a few times. This chain joins TRBV12-3 or TRBV12-4 and TRBJ1-2, with D possibly TRBD1 on 6 matching bases. This CDR3 has 19 amino acids. Trimming left V 7 bases short and J 0 bases short, with 27 bases between. CDR3 protein: CASTLSRQVGPGTNYGYTF. For the CDR3, the DNA is TGTGCCAGCACCCTATCCCGACAGGTGGGGCCGGGAACTAACTATGGCTACACCTTC.

This chain joins TRBV20-1 and TRBJ2-1; 11 bases fit TRBD2. V gave up 6 bases and J gave up 7 bases; unmatched junction bases: 8. Germline lookup yields CDR1 DFQATT and CDR2 SNEGSKA (reference sequence). The CDR3 extends over 14 amino acids. CDR3 region: CSALTSGMWNEQFF. DNA of the CDR3: TGCAGTGCCCTGACTAGCGGGATGTGGAATGAGCAGTTCTTC.